Following are 23 T cell receptor beta chains from one sample sequenced in a study of molecular identifiers for immune sequencing clone quantification. TCRdb re-called the PCR reads with MiXCR, one entry per CDR3 protein. The sample carries under 650,000 distinct CDR3 sequences, about 20% recorded once. Source material: naive CD8+ T cells from blood, with Jurkat cell RNA spiked in. This sample's subset: FACS-sorted CD8+CD4-CCR7+CD45RA+ naive T cells. Receptors originate from a human donor in good health. Some libraries in this study had Jurkat cell RNA spiked in.

This clonotype was seen ten or more times. This chain joins TRBV27 and TRBJ1-1; a weak D match, TRBD1 (5 bases). CDR1 and CDR2 from the germline V gene are MNHEY and SMNVEV (reference sequence). V was cut by 0 bases and J by 3 bases, with 14 bases left in between. The CDR3 contains 16 residues. This chain's CDR3 is CASSLSRTGTYTEAFF. Here the CDR3 DNA reads TGTGCCAGCAGTTTATCGCGAACAGGAACTTACACTGAAGCTTTCTTT.

This clonotype came up many times. The V and J genes are TRBV6-5 and TRBJ1-4; possible D gene TRBD1, 5 bases. V was shortened by 2 bases and J by 8 bases, with 15 bases between the two germline ends. The V gene's germline CDR1 is MNHEY and CDR2 SVGAGI. This CDR3 region has 15 residues. The CDR3 spells CASSYQGRVHEKLFF. The CDR3 nucleotides are TGTGCCAGCAGTTACCAGGGAAGGGTACACGAAAAACTGTTTTTT.

V is TRBV30 and J is TRBJ2-7; D ambiguous. Germline CDR1 GTSNPN, CDR2 SVGIG (reference sequence). There are 12 residues in the CDR3. V was clipped by 0 bases and J by 1 base, with 4 bases between them. CDR3 amino acids: CAWSVRSYEQYF. CDR3 nucleotides: TGTGCCTGGAGTGTACGTTCCTACGAGCAGTACTTC.

This clonotype has at least ten counts. This chain connects TRBV7-2 to TRBJ1-2; D is ambiguous. Germline V gene data show CDR1 as SGHTA and CDR2 as FQGNSA. Trimming left V 1 base short and J 8 bases short, with 11 bases between. This CDR3 spans 13 amino acids. The CDR3 loop is CASSLEVYEGYTF. DNA of the CDR3: TGTGCCAGCAGCTTAGAAGTCTATGAAGGCTACACCTTC.

V and J are TRBV11-1 and TRBJ2-7; TRBD1 aligns across 8 bases. Germline-derived CDR1 and CDR2 are SGHAT and FQDESV (reference sequence). V shed 4 bases and J 3 bases; nucleotides not matched to a gene: 11. The CDR3 sequence is 16 residues long. The DNA of the CDR3 is TGTGCCAGCAGCTCACTCGGTGATGGACAGGGCTACGAGCAGTACTTC. This encodes CASSSLGDGQGYEQYF.

This clonotype was recorded at least ten times. The chain links TRBV2 to TRBJ1-1, with 7 bases fitting TRBD1. The CDR3 sequence is 12 residues long. Germline trimming cut 7 bases from V and 8 bases from J; bases unmatched to any gene: 7. Germline-derived CDR1 and CDR2 are SNHLY and FYNNEI. The CDR3 here is CASTYRGAEAFF. The DNA for the CDR3 is TGTGCCAGCACTTACAGGGGCGCGGAAGCTTTCTTT.

Many counts were recorded for this clonotype. The chain joins TRBV7-6 to TRBJ2-3; 11 bases are a match to TRBD2. Germline V gene data show CDR1 as SGHVS and CDR2 as FNYEAQ. CDR3 length: 17 amino acids. V lost 3 bases and J lost 2; bases outside the gene matches: 7. DNA for the CDR3: TGTGCCAGCAGCTTCCCGACTAGCGGGGAGAACACAGATACGCAGTATTTT. Translation gives CASSFPTSGENTDTQYF.

The J gene is TRBJ2-5, the V gene TRBV3-1; TRBD2 matches at 12 bases. CDR1 LGHDT and CDR2 YNNKEL come from the germline V gene (reference sequence). The J segment lost 5 bases and the V segment lost 2 bases, leaving 6 bases of the junction unmatched. The CDR3 has 16 residues. Written as DNA, the CDR3 is TGTGCCAGCAGCCAAAGGACTAGCGGGATCGGTGAGACCCAGTACTTC. Translating gives CASSQRTSGIGETQYF.

Notes on this clonotype: This clone may be a read error of a much larger clone one base away. The V call is TRBV11-2, the J call TRBJ2-5, with a tentative D call TRBD1 (6 bases). Per germline, CDR1 SGHAT and CDR2 FQNNGV. CDR3 size: 19 residues. The CDR3 DNA is TGTGCCAGCAGCTTCCCCACCGAACTCGACAGGAACAGACAAGAGACCCAGTGCTTC. Encoded protein: CASSFPTELDRNRQETQCF. The whole variable domain, filled in from reference TRBV11-2 and TRBJ2-5, reads EAGVAQSPRYKIIEKRQSVAFWCNPISGHATLYWYQQILGQGPKLLIQFQNNGVVDDSQLPKDRFSAERLKGVDSTLKIQPAKLEDSAVYLCASSFPTELDRNRQETQCFGPGTRLLVL.

This clonotype was counted between two and nine times. The chain has TRBV3-1 and TRBJ2-7; the D is unclear. This CDR3 is built from 14 residues. V was pared by 1 base and J by 2 bases, with 9 bases between. Germline CDR1 LGHDT, CDR2 YNNKEL (reference sequence). The CDR3 here is CASSQGPPPYEQYF. DNA for the CDR3: TGTGCCAGCAGCCAAGGGCCGCCTCCCTACGAGCAGTACTTC.

As concerns this clonotype: Given a much more abundant clone one base away, this may be a read error. V is TRBV7-6 and J is TRBJ2-7, with D possibly TRBD2 on 6 matching bases. The V end was cut by 2 bases, the J end by 1 base, with 9 bases between. Germline CDR1 reads SGHVS; CDR2 reads FNYEAQ. This CDR3 comprises 14 residues. CDR3 loop: CASSLPAGSYEQYF. In nucleotides, the CDR3 is TGTGCCAGCAGCTTACCTGCGGGATCCTACGAGCAGTACTTC.

Points on this clonotype: This may stem from a read error, because a much larger clone lies one nucleotide away. The V call is TRBV9, the J call TRBJ2-3; D is undetermined. Germline V lookup: CDR1 SGDLS, CDR2 YYNGEE. The V gene lost 3 bases and the J gene lost 5 bases, with 7 bases spanning the gap. The CDR3 extends over 12 amino acids. The CDR3 reads CASSERIDTQYF. In DNA form, the CDR3 reads TGTGCCAGCAGCGAACGGATAGATACGCAGTATTTT.

This clonotype was counted ten times or more. The gene calls are TRBV5-6 and TRBJ2-3; D gene unclear. Between the trimmed V and J ends, which lost 3 bases and 2 bases, there was a span of 10 bases. Germline CDR1 is SGHDT and CDR2 is YYEEEE. This CDR3 spans 14 amino acids. CDR3 amino acids: CASSSLTTTDTQYF. CDR3 bases: TGTGCCAGCAGCTCCCTCACCACCACAGATACGCAGTATTTT.

This clonotype has just a few counts. The chain joins TRBV27 to TRBJ2-7, with D possibly called TRBD1 or TRBD2 (5 bases each). The V and J ends lost 1 base and 4 bases respectively, with 14 bases between them. Germline CDR1 and CDR2: MNHEY and SMNVEV (reference sequence). The CDR3 is made up of 15 amino acids. CDR3 nucleotide sequence: TGTGCCAGCAGTTTATGGGTCGGGACCGCGTACGAGCAGTACTTC. Translation gives CASSLWVGTAYEQYF.

A note on this clonotype: Possible read error: a much larger clone is one base away. No conserved phenylalanine or tryptophan is present at the end of the CDR3, so a read error is the likely explanation. This chain connects TRBV7-9 to TRBJ2-5; 7 bases map to TRBD2. This CDR3 comprises 14 residues. Trimming took 5 bases from V and 4 from J; bases not matched to a gene: 7. Germline V gives CDR1 SEHNR, CDR2 FQNEAQ (reference sequence). The CDR3 reads CASSRSSGGETQYS. CDR3 DNA sequence: TGTGCCAGCAGCCGGAGCTCGGGGGGAGAGACCCAGTACTCC.

The gene calls are TRBV11-3 and TRBJ1-5, with D hard to call. The germline gives CDR1 SGHNT, CDR2 YENEEA. V was trimmed by 6 bases and J by 4 bases, leaving 7 bases between them. This CDR3 is built from 12 residues. The DNA of the CDR3 is TGTGCCAGCAGAAATCAGAATCAGCCCCAGCATTTT. Protein: CASRNQNQPQHF. The complete variable domain, with remaining parts taken from reference TRBV11-3 and TRBJ1-5, reads EAGVVQSPRYKIIEKKQPVAFWCNPISGHNTLYWYLQNLGQGPELLIRYENEEAVDDSQLPKDRFSAERLKGVDSTLKIQPAELGDSAVYLCASRNQNQPQHFGDGTRLSIL.

This clonotype appeared many times. This chain connects TRBV27 to TRBJ2-2, with no clear D. Germline V gene sequence: CDR1 MNHEY, CDR2 SMNVEV (reference sequence). The V end was cut by 10 bases, the J end by 2 bases, with 23 bases between. This CDR3 is built from 17 residues. The CDR3: CATFPTARMFNTGELFF. The CDR3 DNA reads TGTGCCACCTTTCCGACTGCAAGAATGTTTAACACCGGGGAGCTGTTTTTT.

This clonotype was observed many times. The V gene is TRBV20-1, the J gene TRBJ2-1, with D unresolved. V lost 3 bases to trimming and J lost 7 bases, with 13 bases between them. Per germline, CDR1 DFQATT and CDR2 SNEGSKA (reference sequence). The CDR3 consists of 13 residues. CDR3 DNA sequence: TGCAGTGCTAGTGTCCCAACTACGAATGAGCAGTTCTTC. This sequence encodes CSASVPTTNEQFF.

This clonotype was recorded many times. V gene TRBV7-9 combines with J gene TRBJ2-1; D perhaps matches TRBD1 (7 bases). This CDR3 comprises 15 residues. V lost 3 bases and J 4 bases, leaving 13 bases between the germline ends. The germline V gene has CDR1 SEHNR and CDR2 FQNEAQ (reference sequence). The CDR3 sequence is CASSLEGAGYNEQFF. As DNA, the CDR3 is TGTGCCAGCAGCTTGGAGGGGGCGGGGTACAATGAGCAGTTCTTC. Using reference TRBV7-9 and TRBJ2-1 for the parts outside the CDR3, the full variable domain is DTGVSQNPRHKITKRGQNVTFRCDPISEHNRLYWYRQTLGQGPEFLTYFQNEAQLEKSRLLSDRFSAERPKGSFSTLEIQRTEQGDSAMYLCASSLEGAGYNEQFFGPGTRLTVL.

This chain joins TRBV28 and TRBJ2-3, with unresolved D. The CDR3 has 16 residues. Per the germline V gene, CDR1 is MDHEN and CDR2 is SYDVKM. V lost 7 bases to trimming and J lost 5 bases, with 22 bases between them. The CDR3 nucleotides read TGTGCCAGCACCCGCCTCGTTCGAGGATACGGAGATACGCAGTATTTT. Amino acid sequence: CASTRLVRGYGDTQYF.

Note on this clonotype: Just one base apart from a much larger clone, this may be a read error. This rearrangement joins TRBV7-9 to TRBJ2-2, with TRBD2 matching 8 bases. The length of the CDR3 is 14 residues. CDR1 and CDR2 (germline): SEHNR, FQNEAQ (reference sequence). The CDR3 nucleotides are TGTGCCAGCCGGCGGGAGGCGAACACCGGGGAGCCGTTTTTT. This codes for CASRREANTGEPFF.

This clonotype occurred a few times. This CDR3 reads CASSLSYRGAPNYGYTF. CDR3 bases: TGTGCCAGCAGTTTATCTTACAGGGGAGCCCCTAACTATGGCTACACCTTC. The rearrangement joins TRBV27 to TRBJ1-2; 7 bases fit TRBD1. Germline CDR1 MNHEY, CDR2 SMNVEV (reference sequence). After removal of 0 bases from V and 0 bases from J, the junction contained 7 bases not matched to a gene. The CDR3 contains 17 residues.

Many counts were recorded for this clonotype. The chain has TRBV13 and TRBJ1-4; maybe TRBD1 (6 bases). This CDR3 is 15 amino acids long. Trimming shortened V by 5 bases and J by 3 bases, and 13 bases separated the two germline ends. Germline CDR1 PRHDT, CDR2 FYEKMQ (reference sequence). This CDR3 reads CASSINRAANEKLFF. In DNA form, the CDR3 reads TGTGCCAGCAGCATCAACAGGGCAGCTAATGAAAAACTGTTTTTT.